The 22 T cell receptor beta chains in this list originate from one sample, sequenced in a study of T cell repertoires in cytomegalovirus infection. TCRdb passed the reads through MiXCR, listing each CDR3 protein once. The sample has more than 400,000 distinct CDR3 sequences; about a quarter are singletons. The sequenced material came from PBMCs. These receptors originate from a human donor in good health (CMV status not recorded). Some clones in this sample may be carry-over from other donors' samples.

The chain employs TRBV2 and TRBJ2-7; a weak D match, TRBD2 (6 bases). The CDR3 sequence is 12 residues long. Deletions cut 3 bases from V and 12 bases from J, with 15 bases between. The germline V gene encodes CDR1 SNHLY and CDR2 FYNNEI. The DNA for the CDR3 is TGTGCCAGCAGTGAGTCGGGAGAAGGGAGGTACTTC. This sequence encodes CASSESGEGRYF.

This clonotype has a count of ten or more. The CDR3 nucleotides are TGTGCCAGCAGGAGTATACGAACGGGACACAAACAAGAGACCCAGTACTTC. Its translation is CASRSIRTGHKQETQYF. This chain uses TRBV11-2 with TRBJ2-5; TRBD1 might be the D (6 bases). The V gene's germline CDR1 is SGHAT and CDR2 FQNNGV. The CDR3 has 17 residues. The ends were cut back, 6 bases at V and 2 bases at J, with 22 bases in the middle.

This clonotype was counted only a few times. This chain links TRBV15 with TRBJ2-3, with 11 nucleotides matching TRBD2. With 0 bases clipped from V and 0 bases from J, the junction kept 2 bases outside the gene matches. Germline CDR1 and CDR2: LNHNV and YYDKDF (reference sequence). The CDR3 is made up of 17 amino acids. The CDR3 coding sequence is TGTGCCACCAGCAGAGAAGGGACTAGCGGCAGCACAGATACGCAGTATTTT. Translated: CATSREGTSGSTDTQYF.

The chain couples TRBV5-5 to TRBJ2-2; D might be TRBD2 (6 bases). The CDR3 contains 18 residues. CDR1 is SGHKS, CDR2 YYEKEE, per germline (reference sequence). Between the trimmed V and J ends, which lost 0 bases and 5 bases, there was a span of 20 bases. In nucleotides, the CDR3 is TGTGCCAGCAGCTTGGAACGGGGACCTGGACTAAATACCGGGGAGCTGTTTTTT. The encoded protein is CASSLERGPGLNTGELFF. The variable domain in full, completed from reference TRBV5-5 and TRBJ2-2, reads DAGVTQSPTHLIKTRGQQVTLRCSPISGHKSVSWYQQVLGQGPQFIFQYYEKEERGRGNFPDRFSARQFPNYSSELNVNALLLGDSALYLCASSLERGPGLNTGELFFGEGSRLTVL.

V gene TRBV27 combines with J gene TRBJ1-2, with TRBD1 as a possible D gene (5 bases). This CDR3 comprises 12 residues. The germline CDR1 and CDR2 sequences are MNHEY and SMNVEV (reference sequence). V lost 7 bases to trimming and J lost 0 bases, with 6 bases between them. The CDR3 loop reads CASKTANYGYTF. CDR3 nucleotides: TGTGCCAGCAAGACAGCTAACTATGGCTACACCTTC.

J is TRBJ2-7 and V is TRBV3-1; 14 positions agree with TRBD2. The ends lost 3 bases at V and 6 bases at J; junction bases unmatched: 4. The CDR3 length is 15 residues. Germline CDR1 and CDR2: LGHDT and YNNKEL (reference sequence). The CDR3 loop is CASSQTSGRVGEQYF. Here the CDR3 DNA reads TGTGCCAGCAGCCAGACTAGCGGGAGGGTCGGCGAGCAGTACTTC.

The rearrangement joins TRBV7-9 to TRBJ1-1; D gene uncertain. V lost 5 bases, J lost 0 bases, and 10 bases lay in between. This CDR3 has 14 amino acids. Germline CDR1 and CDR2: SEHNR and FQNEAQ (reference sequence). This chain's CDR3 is CASSTSTMNTEAFF. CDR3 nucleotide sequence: TGTGCCAGCAGCACCTCGACTATGAACACTGAAGCTTTCTTT.

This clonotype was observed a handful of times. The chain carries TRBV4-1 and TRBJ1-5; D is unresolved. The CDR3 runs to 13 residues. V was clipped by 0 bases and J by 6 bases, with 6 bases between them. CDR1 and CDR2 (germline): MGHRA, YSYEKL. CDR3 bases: TGCGCCAGCAGCCAAGAAGGTATTCAGCCCCAGCATTTT. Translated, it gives CASSQEGIQPQHF.

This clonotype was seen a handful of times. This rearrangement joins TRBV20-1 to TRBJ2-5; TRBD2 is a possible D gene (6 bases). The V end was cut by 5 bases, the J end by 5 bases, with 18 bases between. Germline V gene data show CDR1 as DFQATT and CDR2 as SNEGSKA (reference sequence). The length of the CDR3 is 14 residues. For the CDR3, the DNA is TGCAGTGCTCGCCCTTGGGCTAGCGAGGAGACCCAGTACTTC. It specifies CSARPWASEETQYF.

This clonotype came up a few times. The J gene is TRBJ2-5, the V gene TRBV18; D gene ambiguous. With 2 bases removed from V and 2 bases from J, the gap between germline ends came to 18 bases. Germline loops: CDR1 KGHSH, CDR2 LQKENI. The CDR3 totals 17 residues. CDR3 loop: CASSPRPDPHVQETQYF. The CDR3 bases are TGTGCCAGCTCACCAAGACCGGATCCCCACGTACAAGAGACCCAGTACTTC.

The DNA for the CDR3 is TGTGCCAGCAGTTACAGCGGGACAGGGGCCCCAAGGGTTTACAATGAGCAGTTCTTC. It specifies CASSYSGTGAPRVYNEQFF. V and J are TRBV6-2 or TRBV6-3 and TRBJ2-1, with TRBD1 matching over 10 bases. Per the germline V gene, CDR1 is MNHEY and CDR2 is SVGEGT. V lost 2 bases and J lost 4; bases outside the gene matches: 14. The CDR3 consists of 19 residues.

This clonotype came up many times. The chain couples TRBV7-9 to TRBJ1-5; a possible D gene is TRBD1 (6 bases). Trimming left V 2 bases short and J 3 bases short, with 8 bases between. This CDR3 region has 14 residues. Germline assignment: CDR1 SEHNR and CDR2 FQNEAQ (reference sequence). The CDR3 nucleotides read TGTGCCAGCAGCTTATGGGACAACAATCAGCCCCAGCATTTT. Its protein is CASSLWDNNQPQHF.

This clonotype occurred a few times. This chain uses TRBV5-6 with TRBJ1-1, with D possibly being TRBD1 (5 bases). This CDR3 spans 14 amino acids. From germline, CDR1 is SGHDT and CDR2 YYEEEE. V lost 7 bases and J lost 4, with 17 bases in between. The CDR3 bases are TGTGCCAGCCTACCGCTGGGGGGGAGCACTGAAGCTTTCTTT. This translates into CASLPLGGSTEAFF.

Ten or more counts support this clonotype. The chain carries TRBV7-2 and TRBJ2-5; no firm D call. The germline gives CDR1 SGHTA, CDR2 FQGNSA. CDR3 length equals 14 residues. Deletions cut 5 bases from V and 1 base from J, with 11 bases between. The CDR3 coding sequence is TGTGCCAGCAGCCCCCAGGCGGTCCAAGAGACCCAGTACTTC. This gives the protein CASSPQAVQETQYF.

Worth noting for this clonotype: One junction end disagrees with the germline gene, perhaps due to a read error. The CDR3 sequence is CSAIQAGAVF. The CDR3, as DNA: TGCAGTGCTATTCAAGCGGGAGCAGTCTTC. V gene TRBV20-1 combines with J gene TRBJ2-1; 8 bases fit TRBD2. Germline lookup yields CDR1 DFQATT and CDR2 SNEGSKA (reference sequence). CDR3 length: 10 amino acids.

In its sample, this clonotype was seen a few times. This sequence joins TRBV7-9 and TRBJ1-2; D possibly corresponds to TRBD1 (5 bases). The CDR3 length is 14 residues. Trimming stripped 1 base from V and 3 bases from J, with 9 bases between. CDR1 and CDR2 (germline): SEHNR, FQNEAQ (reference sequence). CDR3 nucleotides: TGTGCCAGCAGCTTAGTAGTCAGGGACTATGGCTACACCTTC. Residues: CASSLVVRDYGYTF.

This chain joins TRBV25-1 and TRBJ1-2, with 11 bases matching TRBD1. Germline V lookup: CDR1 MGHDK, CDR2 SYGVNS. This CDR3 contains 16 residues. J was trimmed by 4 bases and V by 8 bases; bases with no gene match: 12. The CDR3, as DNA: TGTGCCAGCCGTCCGGGACAGGGGGTCGAGATCTATGGCTACACCTTC. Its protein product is CASRPGQGVEIYGYTF.

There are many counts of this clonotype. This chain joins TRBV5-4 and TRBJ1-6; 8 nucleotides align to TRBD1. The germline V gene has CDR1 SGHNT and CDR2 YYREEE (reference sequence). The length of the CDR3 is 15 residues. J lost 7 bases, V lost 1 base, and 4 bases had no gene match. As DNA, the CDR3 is TGTGCCAGCAGCTTGCGGCAGGGGGCCAATTCACCCCTCCACTTT. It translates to CASSLRQGANSPLHF.

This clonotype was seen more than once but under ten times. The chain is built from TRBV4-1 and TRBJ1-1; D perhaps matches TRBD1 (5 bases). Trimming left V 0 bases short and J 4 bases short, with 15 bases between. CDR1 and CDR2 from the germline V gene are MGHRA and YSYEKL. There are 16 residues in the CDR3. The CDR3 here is CASSQDKGLAGTEAFF. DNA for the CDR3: TGCGCCAGCAGCCAAGATAAGGGGCTCGCGGGCACTGAAGCTTTCTTT.

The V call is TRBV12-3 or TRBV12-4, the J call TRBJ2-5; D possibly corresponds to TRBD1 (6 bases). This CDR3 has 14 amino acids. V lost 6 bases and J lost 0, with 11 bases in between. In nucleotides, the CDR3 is TGTGCCAGCAGGGGTACAGGGTACCAAGAGACCCAGTACTTC. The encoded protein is CASRGTGYQETQYF.

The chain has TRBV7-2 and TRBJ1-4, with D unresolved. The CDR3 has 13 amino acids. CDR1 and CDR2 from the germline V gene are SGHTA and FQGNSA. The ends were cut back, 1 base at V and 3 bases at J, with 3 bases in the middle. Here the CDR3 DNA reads TGTGCCAGCAGCTTAGAGCCTAATGAAAAACTGTTTTTT. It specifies CASSLEPNEKLFF.

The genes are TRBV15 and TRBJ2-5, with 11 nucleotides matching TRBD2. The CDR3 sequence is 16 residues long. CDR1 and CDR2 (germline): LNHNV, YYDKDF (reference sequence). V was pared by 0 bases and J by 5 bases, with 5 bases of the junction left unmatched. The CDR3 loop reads CATSRDSGRAFETQYF. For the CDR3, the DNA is TGTGCCACCAGCAGAGATAGCGGGAGGGCCTTCGAGACCCAGTACTTC.